The sequence of this T cell receptor (beta chain) was determined in a study of response to subunit inactivated influenza vaccine. TCRdb analysed the RT-PCR reads with MiXCR anew, one entry per CDR3 protein. This table has about 830,000 distinct CDR3 sequences, about 18% appearing once. This clonotype appeared a few times. Antigen: not known. The study's findings and limits: With each seasonal influenza vaccination, the authors suggested, few new T cells are recruited.

The CDR3 is 14 amino acids. Per germline, CDR1 MNHNS and CDR2 SASEGT. Deletions cut 6 bases from V and 2 bases from J, with 13 bases between. The sequences come from PBMCs from blood, collected more than 4 days after vaccination. The receptor was derived from a man between 45 and 60 years old who received an inactivated influenza vaccine. The rearrangement links TRBV6-1 to TRBJ2-5; D is perhaps TRBD2 (5 bases). The CDR3 DNA reads as TGTGCCAGCAGCTCCCTAGGGAGTCAAGAGACCCAGTACTTC. It is translated as CASSSLGSQETQYF.